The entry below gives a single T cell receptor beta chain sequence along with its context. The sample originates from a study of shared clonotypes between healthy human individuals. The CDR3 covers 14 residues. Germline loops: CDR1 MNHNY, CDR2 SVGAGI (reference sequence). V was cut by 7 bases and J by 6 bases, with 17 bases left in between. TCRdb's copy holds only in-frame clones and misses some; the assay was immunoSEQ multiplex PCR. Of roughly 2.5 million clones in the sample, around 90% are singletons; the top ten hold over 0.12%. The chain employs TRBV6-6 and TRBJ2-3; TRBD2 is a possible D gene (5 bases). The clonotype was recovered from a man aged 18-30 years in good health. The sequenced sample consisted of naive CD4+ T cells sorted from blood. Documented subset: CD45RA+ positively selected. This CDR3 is CASNPSRRVDTQYF. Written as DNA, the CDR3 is TGTGCCAGCAACCCAAGCCGGCGGGTGGATACGCAGTATTTT.